This T cell receptor beta chain appears in the sequencing data of a study of OX40 agonist ivuxolimab in advanced cancers. In this sample, this clone turned up once. The assay was immunoSEQ multiplex PCR, and TCRdb's table has in-frame clones only and misses some. The sample records fewer than 50,000 clones, roughly 90% being singletons. This TCR derives from an adult with an advanced solid tumor such as melanoma, head and neck, liver or kidney cancer. Sequences were derived from CD4+ or CD8+ T cells sorted from blood, sampled in a trial of the OX40 agonist ivuxolimab.

This chain's CDR3 is CASSERVAGDNEQFF. The CDR3 coding sequence is TGTGCCAGCAGCGAGCGGGTAGCGGGCGACAATGAGCAGTTCTTC. The chain couples TRBV7-2 to TRBJ2-1, with TRBD2 identical over 7 bases. Germline CDR1 reads SGHTA; CDR2 reads FQGNSA. With 5 bases clipped from V and 5 bases from J, the junction kept 9 bases outside the gene matches. The CDR3 is made up of 15 amino acids.